A selection of T cell receptor beta chains follows, all from one sample in a study of graft-versus-host responses after intestinal transplantation. Assay: immunoSEQ multiplex PCR; the TCRdb copy retains only in-frame clones and omits some. The data contain 95,000 to 100,000 clones, more than 70% of them singletons. The input for sequencing was PBMCs, taken 255 days after intestinal transplant. These TCRs come from a human patient who received an intestinal transplant, so some T cells may come from the graft donor. Both conserved end residues are trimmed from each CDR3.

v_call,j_call,cdr3_aa
TRBV7-6,TRBJ2-2,ASSSNAGELF
TRBV7-2,TRBJ1-1,ASSLGRGWTEAF
TRBV28,TRBJ1-2,ASNQGVPYGYT
TRBV7-3,TRBJ2-3,ASSLNLVTDTQY
TRBV4-1,TRBJ2-2,ASSQDPRQANTGELF
TRBV19,TRBJ2-1,ASSNAGGLSTYNEQF
TRBV27,TRBJ2-1,ASTGHRDRARGNEQF
TRBV6-1,TRBJ1-4,ASSEAGGLEKLF
TRBV7-9,TRBJ2-1,ASSLEGLGRRDEQF
TRBV2,TRBJ2-3,ASSQERGGRTDTQY
TRBV5-4,TRBJ1-2,ASSLAGPQGGYT
TRBV11-2,TRBJ2-2,ASSLGPRSGELF
TRBV28,TRBJ2-7,ASSPGTSGMNYEQY
TRBV6-1,TRBJ1-6,ASSRGVNNSPLH
TRBV27,TRBJ1-2,ASSLGQGVSYT
TRBV4-1,TRBJ2-1,ASSQVRTGGRNEQF
TRBV7-3,TRBJ2-7,ASSLGLAGAYEQY
TRBV5-4,TRBJ1-2,ASSQGADGYT
TRBV5-1,TRBJ2-5,ASSFGVDETQY
TRBV29-1,TRBJ1-2,SVEDRGGSYGYT
TRBV14,TRBJ2-1,ASSQGRFYEQF
TRBV5-1,TRBJ2-1,ASSFNRPGLAGDNEQF
TRBV28,TRBJ2-7,ASRWAGHNYEQY
TRBV15,TRBJ2-5,ATSKGQETQY
TRBV5-1,TRBJ1-4,ASSLAGWNEKLF
TRBV7-6,TRBJ1-4,ASSLAGTGREKLF
TRBV6-5,TRBJ2-7,ASRSGTKPYEQY
TRBV28,TRBJ1-5,ASSPLEGQGFQPQH
TRBV6-5,TRBJ1-1,ASSYLPGGATEAF
TRBV25-1,TRBJ1-1,ASSAINPQGAEAF
TRBV2,TRBJ1-5,ASSEGASNQPQH
TRBV28,TRBJ1-1,ASSYPPEAF
TRBV7-2,TRBJ2-3,ASSTTSGGGDTQY
TRBV29-1,TRBJ2-1,SVAPLGDSVDDEQF
TRBV6-1,TRBJ2-3,ASRALGNTQY
TRBV29-1,TRBJ2-1,SVKQGNEQF
TRBV7-9,TRBJ1-1,ASSRTGGDNTEAF